This T cell receptor (beta chain) originates from a study of cytomegalovirus exposure and HLA in healthy donors (dated by TCRdb to about 2017). As for the study more broadly: An earlier analysis of several hundred of the donors reported 276 Gb of sequence data and 117 million unique TCR beta sequences obtained from about 180 million T cells. An early release that covered several hundred HLA-typed donors contained approximately 300 gigabases of sequencing data and around 80 million unique TCR sequences. The genetic ancestry cluster associated with self-reported Caucasian donors included approximately 85% of the 300 to 450 genotyped donors. The study was designed to test whether signatures of past pathogen exposure could be identified by cataloging public T cell receptors. Using immunosequencing, the study profiled T cell repertoires from roughly 650 subjects and related those repertoires to cytomegalovirus serostatus. A separate validation cohort of approximately 130 different subjects was used in addition to the approximately 700-subject first cohort. To predict cytomegalovirus infection status, the study brought together high-throughput TCR immunosequencing, statistical association of individual TCRs with disease status, and machine learning. A later analysis re-examined previously published TCR beta repertoires from more than 600 donors and added high-resolution HLA genotyping to investigate patterns of TCR occurrence. Rather than drawing on any new phenotypic data, the later analysis identified candidate immune exposures from TCR beta sequences and the way those sequences occurred across donors. An earlier analysis of around 640 of the donors used high-throughput TCR beta sequencing to judge whether each TCR beta V gene segment behaved as functional or pseudogenic. Alongside the repertoire data, information on donor age, sex, ethnicity and CMV serostatus was compiled. A later genetic analysis used genome-wide SNP genotypes for about 65% of the roughly 700 donors, treating that subset as a discovery cohort. Every repertoire in the discovery cohort had been generated on one and the same sequencing platform. Both class I and class II loci were covered by HLA typing, at four-digit resolution. Typing coverage differed by locus: A, B, C, DRB1 and DQB1 were typed in roughly 629-640 donors, DQA1 in approximately 520, DPA1 in 600 to 610, and DPB1 in just under 490. A few DR-DQ haplotypes were treated as single units for association and clustering because of strong linkage in the cohort. Among about 400 genotyped donors of the cohort, an average of around 220,000 unique TCR beta nucleotide sequences was sequenced per donor, of which approximately 18% were non-productive.

The cohort comprised more than 550 healthy bone marrow donors. Cohort members were all nominally healthy when sampled, although unrecorded immune exposures were likely present. The donor tested CMV seronegative, placing the donor among the roughly 400 seronegative members of the cohort. Each donor provided a peripheral blood sample, and peripheral blood mononuclear cells were used for TCR beta sequencing. Genomic DNA extraction from the blood cell samples was performed with the Qiagen DNeasy Blood Extraction Kit. The full study reports these points: The earlier analysis of a few hundred of the donors excluded some 15 rarely observed V segments, including chromosome 9 orphons, because counts were too low. The classifier was reported to diagnose cytomegalovirus status with high specificity and sensitivity in both the original cohort and the validation cohort. The authors suggested that the approach could potentially be generalized to other disease states and immunological phenotypes. Specific HLA alleles were associated with about 17,000 TCR beta sequences at a false discovery rate of 0.05 in a later analysis. A group of highly shared sequence variants was considered likely to be a technical artifact of the sequencing pipeline. In a later analysis, several top co-occurrence clusters were reported to appear linked to parvovirus B19, influenza, CMV and Epstein-Barr virus. A further reported finding was that TCR beta sequences accurately predicted the HLA-A and HLA-B alleles for most subjects in the first cohort. For the cohort, immune exposure information was limited to CMV serostatus. In vitro tests confirmed that a few of the cytomegalovirus-associated TCR beta chains recognize cytomegalovirus antigens. Correlated functional status among segregating V segments might reflect linkage disequilibrium, but an unknown experimental factor could not be ruled out. In a later analysis, the rate of TCR association differed among HLA loci, with DRB1 alleles having the most associated TCRs and HLA-C alleles having the fewest. In a later genetic analysis, a missense DCLRE1C variant was associated with V-gene and J-gene trimming of TCR beta chains, and the association was replicated in an independent cohort. Because HLA typing was unavailable for some donors at each locus, only the typed subset was used in association tests. Broadly in line with IMGT annotations, most TCR beta V segments showed up in productive rearrangements about 87% or about 30% of the time in an earlier analysis of approximately 640 of the donors. When HLA alleles, especially DR and DQ, strongly co-occurred, attributing TCR associations to individual alleles was difficult. This cohort had only TCR beta chains sequenced, and the lack of alpha or paired-chain data limited which features could be detected. In a later analysis, HLA-associated TCR beta chains were found to be more clonally expanded and to have lower generation probabilities than equally common non-associated chains. Compared with the roughly 700-donor mean, donors in an Asian-associated ancestry cluster had fewer N-insertions in productive TCRs, according to a later genetic analysis. Some IMGT-functional V segments, including TRBV6-2 and TRBV6-3, could not be distinguished by the 87-base-pair reads and were therefore excluded. The study listed 164 TCR beta chains as associated with cytomegalovirus. Roughly uniform sequencing depth across donors was assumed in presence/absence analyses, although this assumption may not hold. Most CMV-associated TCR beta chains appeared to be HLA-restricted in a later analysis, and the HLA associations seemed to be driven largely by CMV exposure. Across donors, most TCR sequences were observed very rarely, whereas some public TCRs were present in many individuals.

Library creation used the immunoSEQ multiplex PCR assay. The multiplex PCR relied on a mix of 60 forward primers for TCR Vbeta segments and 13 reverse primers for TCR Jbeta segments. The CDR3 region of rearranged TCR beta genes was amplified from genomic DNA with a multiplex PCR assay. The amplified TCR beta libraries were sequenced on the Illumina HiSeq System as 87-base-pair reads. Per the authors' processing: Across the 500 to 700 repertoires, a later analysis counted tens of millions of unique TCR beta chains, roughly 11 million of which were shared by at least two donors. A nearest-neighbor algorithm error-corrected the raw reads and collapsed the reads into unique sequences, merging closely related sequences to remove PCR and sequencing errors. CDR3 sequences were aligned to IMGT reference sequences to assign V, D and J gene segments. For a sequence to be retained, a match of at least six nucleotides was required to both a V gene segment and a J gene segment. Rearrangements were classified as productive when the CDR3 lacked stop codons and remained in frame with V and J, and all other rearrangements were classified as non-productive. Following IMGT convention, CDR3 was defined as the stretch from the second conserved V-encoded cysteine to the conserved J-encoded phenylalanine. In an earlier analysis of more than 550 of the donors, sequences lacking an unambiguous match to a single V gene segment were excluded. An earlier analysis of several hundred of the donors called V segments functional above 56.7% productive rearrangements and segregating when the between-donor standard deviation exceeded 5%. A statistical classification framework was built for diagnosing cytomegalovirus status from the catalog of TCR beta chain sequences. V and J gene assignment, in a later analysis, came from comparing TCR nucleotide sequences with IMGT/GENE-DB human TR gene sequences. Using the TCRdist pipeline, a later analysis assigned CDR3 sequences along with most-parsimonious VDJ recombination scenarios. In a later analysis, each TCR beta chain was defined by its CDR3 amino acid sequence together with its V-gene family, and reads lacking a unique V-gene family were excluded. In a later analysis, approximately 640 highly shared, low-generation-probability nucleotide sequences were removed to address suspected cross-contamination and a sequencing artifact. In a later analysis, a clonal expansion index for each public chain was calculated from normalized within-repertoire ranks of inferred template counts. A later analysis computed generation probabilities with a VDJ recombination model fitted to out-of-frame rearrangements, and checked the results against IGoR. In a later analysis, hypergeometric tests were used to score TCR-TCR, TCR-HLA and TCR-CMV co-occurrence, with a repertoire-size bias correction applied to TCR pairs. False discovery rates were estimated in a later analysis by permuting HLA or CMV assignments 20 times. In a later analysis, co-occurring TCRs were grouped with DBSCAN, and TCRdist sequence similarity was added when clustering was performed within HLA-allele-positive subsets. Repertoires with fewer than 30,000 or more than 120,000 public chains were left out of co-occurrence clustering, as were several repertoires with anomalous nucleotide sharing. Here the immuneACCESS table is served through TCRdb, limited to in-frame sequences with V and J called. Missing clones are a known gap in these copies; in checked studies unresolved V genes cover under half, and the rest lacks a known reason. V and J calls plus clone size are reproduced from that table; the DNA served to infer D and trimming. Across this sample there are a few hundred thousand clones, with just under 85% seen only once. The ten largest account for about 0.58% of the sample.

V is pared back by 4 bases and J by 0 bases, with 10 bases lying between the germline termini. From the cysteine through the phenylalanine, the CDR3 covers 16 amino acids. The only DNA kept is the CDR3, 48 bases in frame from the first base. Per the germline V gene (reference sequence), MNHEY is the CDR1 and SMNVEV is the CDR2. Concerning this clone itself: Its antigen is still unknown. Base qualities were left out, and no much larger clone turns up one base away.

Sequenced material: PBMCs. This clonotype was sampled from a woman aged 40 to 50 in good health and CMV-seronegative. The chain joins TRBV27 to TRBJ1-6, with no D gene named confidently. The CDR3 protein is CASSSDRVSYNSPLHF. The nucleotides are TGTGCCAGCAGTTCCGACCGGGTCTCCTATAATTCACCCCTCCACTTT.